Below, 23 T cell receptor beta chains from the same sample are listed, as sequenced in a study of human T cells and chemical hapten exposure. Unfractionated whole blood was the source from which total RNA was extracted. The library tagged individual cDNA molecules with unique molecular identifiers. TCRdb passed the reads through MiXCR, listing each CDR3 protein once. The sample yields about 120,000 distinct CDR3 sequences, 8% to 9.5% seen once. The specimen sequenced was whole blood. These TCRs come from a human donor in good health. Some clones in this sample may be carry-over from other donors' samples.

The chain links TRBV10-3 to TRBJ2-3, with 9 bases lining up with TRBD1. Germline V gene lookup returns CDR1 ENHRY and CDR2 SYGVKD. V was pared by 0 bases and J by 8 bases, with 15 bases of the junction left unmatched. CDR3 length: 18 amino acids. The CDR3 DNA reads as TGTGCCATCAGTGAGTCGAAGGCCCAGGACAGGGGCTATGGTACGCAGTATTTT. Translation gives CAISESKAQDRGYGTQYF.

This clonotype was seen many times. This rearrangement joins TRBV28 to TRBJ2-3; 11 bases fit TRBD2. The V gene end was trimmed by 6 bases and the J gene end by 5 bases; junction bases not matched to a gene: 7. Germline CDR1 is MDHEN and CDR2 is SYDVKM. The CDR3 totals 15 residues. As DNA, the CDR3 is TGTGCCAGCAGGCCGGGACTAGCGGATAGAGATACGCAGTATTTT. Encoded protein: CASRPGLADRDTQYF.

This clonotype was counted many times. CDR3: CASSQVRLNTGELFF. CDR3 nucleotides: TGTGCCAGCAGCCAAGTCAGGCTGAACACCGGGGAGCTGTTTTTT. The V and J genes are TRBV14 and TRBJ2-2; no reliable D call. V gave up 1 base and J gave up 1 base, with 7 bases separating them. The CDR3 loop spans 15 amino acids. Germline V CDR1 and CDR2: SGHDN, FVKESK.

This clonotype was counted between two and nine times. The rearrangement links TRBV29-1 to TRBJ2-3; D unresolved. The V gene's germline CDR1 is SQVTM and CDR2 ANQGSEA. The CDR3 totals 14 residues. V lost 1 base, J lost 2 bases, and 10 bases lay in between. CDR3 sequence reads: CSVEGRAFTDTQYF. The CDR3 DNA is TGCAGCGTTGAAGGACGGGCTTTCACAGATACGCAGTATTTT.

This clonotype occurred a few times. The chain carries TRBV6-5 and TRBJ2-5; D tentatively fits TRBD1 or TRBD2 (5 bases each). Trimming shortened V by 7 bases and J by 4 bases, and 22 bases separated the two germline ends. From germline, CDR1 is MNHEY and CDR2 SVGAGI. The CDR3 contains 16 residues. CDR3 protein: CASTRGLDVGVETQYF. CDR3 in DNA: TGTGCCAGCACAAGAGGGCTAGATGTAGGGGTAGAGACCCAGTACTTC.

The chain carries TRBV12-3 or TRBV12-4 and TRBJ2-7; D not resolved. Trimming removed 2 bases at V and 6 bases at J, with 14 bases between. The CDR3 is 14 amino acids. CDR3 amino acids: CASSLLGLGFEQYF. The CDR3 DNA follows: TGTGCCAGCAGTTTACTGGGGTTGGGGTTCGAGCAGTACTTC.

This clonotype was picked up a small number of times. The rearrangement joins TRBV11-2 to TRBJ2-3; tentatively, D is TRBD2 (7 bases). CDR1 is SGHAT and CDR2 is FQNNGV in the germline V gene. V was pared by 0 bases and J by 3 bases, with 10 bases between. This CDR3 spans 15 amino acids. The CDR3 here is CASSLDRGATDTQYF. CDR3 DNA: TGTGCCAGCAGCTTAGATCGGGGGGCGACAGATACGCAGTATTTT.

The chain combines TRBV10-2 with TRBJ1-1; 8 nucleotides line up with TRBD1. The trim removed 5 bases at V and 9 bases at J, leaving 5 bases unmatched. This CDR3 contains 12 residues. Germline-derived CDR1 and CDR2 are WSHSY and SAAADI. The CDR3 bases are TGCGCCAGCAGTCGACAGGGGCGTCAAGCTTTCTTT. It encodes CASSRQGRQAFF.

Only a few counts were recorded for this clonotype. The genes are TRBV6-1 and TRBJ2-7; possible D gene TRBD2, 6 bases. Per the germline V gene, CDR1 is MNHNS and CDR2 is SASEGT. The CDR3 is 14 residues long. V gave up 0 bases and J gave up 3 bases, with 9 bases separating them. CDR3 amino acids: CASSEAEEGYEQYF. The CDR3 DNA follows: TGTGCCAGCAGTGAAGCGGAGGAGGGCTACGAGCAGTACTTC.

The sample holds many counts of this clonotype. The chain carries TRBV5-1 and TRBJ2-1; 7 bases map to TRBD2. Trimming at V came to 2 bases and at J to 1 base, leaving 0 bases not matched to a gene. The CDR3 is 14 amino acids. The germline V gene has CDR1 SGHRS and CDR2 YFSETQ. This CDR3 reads CASSLAGSYNEQFF. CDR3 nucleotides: TGCGCCAGCAGCTTAGCGGGATCCTACAATGAGCAGTTCTTC.

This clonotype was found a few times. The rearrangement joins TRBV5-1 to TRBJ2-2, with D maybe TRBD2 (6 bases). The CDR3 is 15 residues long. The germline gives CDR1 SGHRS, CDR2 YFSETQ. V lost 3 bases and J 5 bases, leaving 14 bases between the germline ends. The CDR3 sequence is CASSSKRVETGELFF. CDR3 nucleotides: TGCGCCAGCAGCTCTAAGCGGGTTGAAACCGGGGAGCTGTTTTTT.

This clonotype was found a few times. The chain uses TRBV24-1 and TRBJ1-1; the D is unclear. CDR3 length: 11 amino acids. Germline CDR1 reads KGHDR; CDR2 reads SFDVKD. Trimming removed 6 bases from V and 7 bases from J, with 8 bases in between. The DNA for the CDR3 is TGTGCCACCAGTTTTGATGGTGAAGCTTTCTTT. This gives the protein CATSFDGEAFF.

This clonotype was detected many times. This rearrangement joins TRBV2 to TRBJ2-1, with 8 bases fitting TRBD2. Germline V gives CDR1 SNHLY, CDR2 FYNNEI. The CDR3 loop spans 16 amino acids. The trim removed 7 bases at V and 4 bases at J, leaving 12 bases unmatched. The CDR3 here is CASKSHAGGVYNEQFF. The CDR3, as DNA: TGTGCCAGCAAATCCCACGCGGGGGGCGTATACAATGAGCAGTTCTTC.

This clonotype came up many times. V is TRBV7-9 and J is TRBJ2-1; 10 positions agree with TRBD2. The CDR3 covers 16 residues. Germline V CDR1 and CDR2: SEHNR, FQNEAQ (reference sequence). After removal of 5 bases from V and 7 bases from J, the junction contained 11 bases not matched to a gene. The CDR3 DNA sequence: TGTGCCAGCAGCCCGCTCAGCGGGAGGGCCCTAAATGAGCAGTTCTTC. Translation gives CASSPLSGRALNEQFF.

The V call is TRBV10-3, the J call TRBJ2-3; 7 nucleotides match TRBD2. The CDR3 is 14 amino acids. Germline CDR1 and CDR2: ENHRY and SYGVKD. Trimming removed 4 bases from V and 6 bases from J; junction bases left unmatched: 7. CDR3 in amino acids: CAISGGLDGDTQYF. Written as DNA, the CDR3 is TGTGCCATCAGTGGAGGACTAGATGGTGATACGCAGTATTTT.

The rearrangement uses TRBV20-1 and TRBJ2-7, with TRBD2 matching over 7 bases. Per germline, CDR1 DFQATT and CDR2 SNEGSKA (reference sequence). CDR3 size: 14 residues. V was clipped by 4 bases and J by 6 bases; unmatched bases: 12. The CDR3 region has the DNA TGCAGTGCTAAGGCCGGGGCGGGAGAGGCCGAGCAGTACTTC. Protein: CSAKAGAGEAEQYF.

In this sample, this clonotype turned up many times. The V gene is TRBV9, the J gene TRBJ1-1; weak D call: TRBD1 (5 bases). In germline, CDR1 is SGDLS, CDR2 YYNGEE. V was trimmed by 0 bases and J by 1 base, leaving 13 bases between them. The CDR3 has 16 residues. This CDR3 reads CASSVGNVGANTEAFF. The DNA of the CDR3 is TGTGCCAGCAGCGTAGGGAATGTTGGGGCGAACACTGAAGCTTTCTTT. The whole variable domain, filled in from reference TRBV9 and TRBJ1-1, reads DSGVTQTPKHLITATGQRVTLRCSPRSGDLSVYWYQQSLDQGLQFLIQYYNGEERAKGNILERFSAQQFPDLHSELNLSSLELGDSALYFCASSVGNVGANTEAFFGQGTRLTVV.

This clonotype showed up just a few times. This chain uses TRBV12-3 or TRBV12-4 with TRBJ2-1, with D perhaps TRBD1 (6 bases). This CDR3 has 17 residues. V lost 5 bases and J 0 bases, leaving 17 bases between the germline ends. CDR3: CASSPGQWKSSYNEQFF. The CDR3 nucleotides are TGTGCCAGCAGTCCTGGACAGTGGAAAAGCTCCTACAATGAGCAGTTCTTC.

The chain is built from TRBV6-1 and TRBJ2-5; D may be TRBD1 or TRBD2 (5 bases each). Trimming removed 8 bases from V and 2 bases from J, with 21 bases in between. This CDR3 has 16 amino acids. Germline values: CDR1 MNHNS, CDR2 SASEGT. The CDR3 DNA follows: TGTGCCAGCGTACCCAGATACCGGGACCCGCAAGAGACCCAGTACTTC. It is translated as CASVPRYRDPQETQYF.

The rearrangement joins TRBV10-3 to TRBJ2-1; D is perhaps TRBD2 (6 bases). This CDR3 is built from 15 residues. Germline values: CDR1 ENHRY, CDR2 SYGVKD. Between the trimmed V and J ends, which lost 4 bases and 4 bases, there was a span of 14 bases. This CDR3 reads CAISVADGHYNEQFF. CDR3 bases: TGTGCCATCAGTGTAGCGGACGGTCATTACAATGAGCAGTTCTTC.

The CDR3 loop reads CASSQDPSGLSRAETQYF. CDR3 in DNA: TGTGCCAGCAGCCAAGATCCTAGCGGACTCAGTAGGGCAGAGACCCAGTACTTC. The J gene is TRBJ2-5, the V gene TRBV4-2; 7 nucleotides align to TRBD2. J gave up 4 bases and V 0 bases, and 14 bases lay outside the gene matches. Germline V gene data show CDR1 as LGHNA and CDR2 as YNFKEQ. This CDR3 has 18 residues.

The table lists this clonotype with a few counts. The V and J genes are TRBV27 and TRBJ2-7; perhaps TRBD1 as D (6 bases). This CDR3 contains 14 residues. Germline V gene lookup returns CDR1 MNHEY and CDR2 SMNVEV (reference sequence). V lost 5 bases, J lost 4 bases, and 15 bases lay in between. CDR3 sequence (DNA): TGTGCCAGCAGTGGTGAGGGGGTTCAGTACGAGCAGTACTTC. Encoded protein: CASSGEGVQYEQYF.

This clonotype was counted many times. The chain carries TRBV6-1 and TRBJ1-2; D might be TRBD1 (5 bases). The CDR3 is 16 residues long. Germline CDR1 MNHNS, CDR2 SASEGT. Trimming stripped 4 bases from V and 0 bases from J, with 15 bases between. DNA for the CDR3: TGTGCCAGCAGTGTGAGGAGGGACCTCCCTAACTATGGCTACACCTTC. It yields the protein CASSVRRDLPNYGYTF.